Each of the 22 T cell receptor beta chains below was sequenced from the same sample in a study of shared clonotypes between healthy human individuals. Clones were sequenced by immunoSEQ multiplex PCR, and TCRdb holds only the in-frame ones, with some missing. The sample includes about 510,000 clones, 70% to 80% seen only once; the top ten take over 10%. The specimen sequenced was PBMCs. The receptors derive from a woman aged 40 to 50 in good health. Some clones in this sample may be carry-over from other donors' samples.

CDR3 DNA: TGTGCCAGCAGTTTTAACGGCCTACCAAAATTTTACGAGCAGTACTTC. Translation: CASSFNGLPKFYEQYF. V and J are TRBV27 and TRBJ2-7; unclear D gene. This CDR3 is built from 16 residues. Trimming cost V 3 bases and J 4 bases, with 19 bases left between them. Looked up from germline, CDR1 is MNHEY and CDR2 is SMNVEV (reference sequence).

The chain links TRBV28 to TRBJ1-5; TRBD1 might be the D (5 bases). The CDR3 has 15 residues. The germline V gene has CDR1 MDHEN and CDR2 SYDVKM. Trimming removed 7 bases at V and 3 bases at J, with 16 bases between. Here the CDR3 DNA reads TGTGCCAGCAAAGGGGATTTGGGGCCCAATCAGCCCCAGCATTTT. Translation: CASKGDLGPNQPQHF.

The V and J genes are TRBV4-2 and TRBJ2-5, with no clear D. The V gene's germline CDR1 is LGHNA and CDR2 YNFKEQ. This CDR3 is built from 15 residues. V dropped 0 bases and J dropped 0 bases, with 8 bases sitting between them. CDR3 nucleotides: TGTGCCAGCAGCCAAGATTATATGTACCAAGAGACCCAGTACTTC. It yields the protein CASSQDYMYQETQYF.

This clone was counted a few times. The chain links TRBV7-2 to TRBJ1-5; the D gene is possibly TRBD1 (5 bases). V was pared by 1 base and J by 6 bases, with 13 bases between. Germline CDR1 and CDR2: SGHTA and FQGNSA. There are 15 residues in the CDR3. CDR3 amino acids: CASSLDGAVGQPQHF. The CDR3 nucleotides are TGTGCCAGCAGCTTAGATGGGGCCGTGGGTCAGCCCCAGCATTTT.

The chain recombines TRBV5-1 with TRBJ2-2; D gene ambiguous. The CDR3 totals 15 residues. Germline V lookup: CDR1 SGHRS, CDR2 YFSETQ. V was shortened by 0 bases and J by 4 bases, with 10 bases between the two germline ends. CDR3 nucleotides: TGCGCCAGCAGCTTGGCACTTGGTACCACCGGGGAGCTGTTTTTT. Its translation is CASSLALGTTGELFF.

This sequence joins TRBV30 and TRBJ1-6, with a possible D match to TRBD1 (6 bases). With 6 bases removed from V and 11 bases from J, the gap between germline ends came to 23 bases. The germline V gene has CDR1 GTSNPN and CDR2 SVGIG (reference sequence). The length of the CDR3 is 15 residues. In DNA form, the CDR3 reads TGTGCCTGCCCGTCCAGGGGAATTGGTGATCCACCCCTCCACTTT. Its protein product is CACPSRGIGDPPLHF.

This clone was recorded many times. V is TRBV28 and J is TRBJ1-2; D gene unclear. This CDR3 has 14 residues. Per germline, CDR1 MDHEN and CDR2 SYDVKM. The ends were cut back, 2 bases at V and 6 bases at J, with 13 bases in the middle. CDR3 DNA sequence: TGTGCCAGCAGTTTAGGAGCGGAGAGCAATGGCTACACCTTC. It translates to CASSLGAESNGYTF.

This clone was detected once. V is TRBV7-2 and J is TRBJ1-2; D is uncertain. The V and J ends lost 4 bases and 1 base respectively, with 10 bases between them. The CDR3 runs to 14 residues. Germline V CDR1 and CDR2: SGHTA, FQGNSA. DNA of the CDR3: TGTGCCAGCAGCTCAGGATTGGATAACTATGGCTACACCTTC. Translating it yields CASSSGLDNYGYTF.

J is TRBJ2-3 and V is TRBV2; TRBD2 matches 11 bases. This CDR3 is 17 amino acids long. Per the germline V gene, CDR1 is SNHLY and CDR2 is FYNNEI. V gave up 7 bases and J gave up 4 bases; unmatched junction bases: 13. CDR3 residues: CASKTLSGRAVADTQYF. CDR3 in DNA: TGTGCCAGCAAAACCCTTAGCGGGAGGGCCGTCGCAGATACGCAGTATTTT.

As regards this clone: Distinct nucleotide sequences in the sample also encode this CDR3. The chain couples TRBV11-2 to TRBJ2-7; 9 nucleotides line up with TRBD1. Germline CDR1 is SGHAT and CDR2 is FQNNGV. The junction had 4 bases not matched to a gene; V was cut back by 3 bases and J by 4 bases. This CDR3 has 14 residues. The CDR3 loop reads CASSLGTGLYEQYF. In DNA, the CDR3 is TGTGCCAGCAGCTTGGGGACAGGGTTATACGAGCAGTACTTC. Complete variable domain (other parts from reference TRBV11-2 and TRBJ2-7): EAGVAQSPRYKIIEKRQSVAFWCNPISGHATLYWYQQILGQGPKLLIQFQNNGVVDDSQLPKDRFSAERLKGVDSTLKIQPAKLEDSAVYLCASSLGTGLYEQYFGPGTRLTVT.

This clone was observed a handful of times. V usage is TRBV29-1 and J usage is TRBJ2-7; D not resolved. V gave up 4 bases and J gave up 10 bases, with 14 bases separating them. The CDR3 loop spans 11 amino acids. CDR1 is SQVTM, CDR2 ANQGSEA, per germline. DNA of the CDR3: TGCAGCGTTGGGTCCGGGTCCTCCCAGTACTTC. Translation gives CSVGSGSSQYF.

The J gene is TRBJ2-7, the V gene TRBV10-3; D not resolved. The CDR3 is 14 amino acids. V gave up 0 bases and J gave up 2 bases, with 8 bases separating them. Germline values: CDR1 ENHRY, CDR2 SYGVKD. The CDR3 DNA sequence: TGTGCCATCAGTGAGTCTCCTAGGGCCTACGAGCAGTACTTC. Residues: CAISESPRAYEQYF.

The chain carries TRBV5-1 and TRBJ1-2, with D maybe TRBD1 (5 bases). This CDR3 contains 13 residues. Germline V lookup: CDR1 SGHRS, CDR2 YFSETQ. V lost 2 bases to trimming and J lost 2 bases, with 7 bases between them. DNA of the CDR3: TGCGCCAGCAGCTTTGGGGGGAACTATGGCTACACCTTC. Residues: CASSFGGNYGYTF.

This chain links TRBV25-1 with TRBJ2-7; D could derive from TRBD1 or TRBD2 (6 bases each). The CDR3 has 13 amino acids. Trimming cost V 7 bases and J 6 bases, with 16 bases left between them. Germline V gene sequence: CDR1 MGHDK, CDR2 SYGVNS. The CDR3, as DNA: TGTGCCAGCAAGTGGGGGGCGACGGGCGAGCAGTACTTC. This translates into CASKWGATGEQYF.

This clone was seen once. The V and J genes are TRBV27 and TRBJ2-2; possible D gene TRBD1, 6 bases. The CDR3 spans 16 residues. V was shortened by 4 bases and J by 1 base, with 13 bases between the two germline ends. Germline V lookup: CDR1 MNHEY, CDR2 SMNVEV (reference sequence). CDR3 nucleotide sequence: TGTGCCAGCAGTTCGTGGGGCAGGGGGAACACCGGGGAGCTGTTTTTT. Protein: CASSSWGRGNTGELFF.

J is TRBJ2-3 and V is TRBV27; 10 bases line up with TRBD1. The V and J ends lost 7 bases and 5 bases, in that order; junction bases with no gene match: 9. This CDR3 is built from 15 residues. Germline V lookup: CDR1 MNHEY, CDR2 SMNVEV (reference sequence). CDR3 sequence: CASTFGTGVGDTQYF. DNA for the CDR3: TGTGCCAGCACCTTCGGGACAGGGGTTGGAGATACGCAGTATTTT.

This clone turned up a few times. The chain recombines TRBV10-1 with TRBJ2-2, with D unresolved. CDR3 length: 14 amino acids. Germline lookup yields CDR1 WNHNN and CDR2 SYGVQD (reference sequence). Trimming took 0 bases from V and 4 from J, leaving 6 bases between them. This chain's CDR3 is CASSESPFTGELFF. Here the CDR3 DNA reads TGCGCCAGCAGTGAGTCTCCCTTCACCGGGGAGCTGTTTTTT.

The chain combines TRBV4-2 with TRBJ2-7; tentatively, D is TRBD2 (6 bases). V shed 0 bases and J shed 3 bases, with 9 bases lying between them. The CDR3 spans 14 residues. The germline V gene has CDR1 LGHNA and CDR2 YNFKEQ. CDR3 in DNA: TGTGCCAGCAGCCAAGAATGGGGGGACTACGAGCAGTACTTC. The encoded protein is CASSQEWGDYEQYF.

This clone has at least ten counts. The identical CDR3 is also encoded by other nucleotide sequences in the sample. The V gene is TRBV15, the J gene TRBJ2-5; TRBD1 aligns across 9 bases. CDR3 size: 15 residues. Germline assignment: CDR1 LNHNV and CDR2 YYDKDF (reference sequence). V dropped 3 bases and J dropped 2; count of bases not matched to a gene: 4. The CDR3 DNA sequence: TGTGCCACCAGCAGGGACAGGGGATTTCAAGAGACCCAGTACTTC. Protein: CATSRDRGFQETQYF.

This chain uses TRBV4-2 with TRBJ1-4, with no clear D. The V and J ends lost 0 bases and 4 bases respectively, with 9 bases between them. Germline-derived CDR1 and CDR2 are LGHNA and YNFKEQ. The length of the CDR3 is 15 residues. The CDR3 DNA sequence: TGTGCCAGCAGCCAAGACCGGCAGCTTAATGAAAAACTGTTTTTT. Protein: CASSQDRQLNEKLFF.

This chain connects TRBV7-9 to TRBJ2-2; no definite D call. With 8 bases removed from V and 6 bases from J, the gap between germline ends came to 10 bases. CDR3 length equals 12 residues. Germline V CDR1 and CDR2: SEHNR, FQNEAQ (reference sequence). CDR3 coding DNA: TGTGCCAGCGACTGGAGATCCGGGGAGCTGTTTTTT. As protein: CASDWRSGELFF.

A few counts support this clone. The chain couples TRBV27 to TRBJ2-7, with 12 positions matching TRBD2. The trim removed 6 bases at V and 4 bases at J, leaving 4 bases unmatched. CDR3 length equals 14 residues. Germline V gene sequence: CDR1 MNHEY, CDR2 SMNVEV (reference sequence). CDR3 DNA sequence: TGTGCCAGCAGCAGACTAGCGGGAGAGTACGAGCAGTACTTC. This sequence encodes CASSRLAGEYEQYF.